The clone carrying this T cell receptor beta chain was detected only once. This sample is drawn from a study of blood T cell repertoires in COVID-19. The J segment lost 6 bases and the V segment lost 4 bases, leaving 13 bases of the junction unmatched. Germline V CDR1 and CDR2: LGHDT, YNNKEL (reference sequence). The CDR3 length is 16 residues. The method was immunoSEQ multiplex PCR; TCRdb's version includes in-frame clones alone and lacks a portion of them. The sample has around 71,000 clones; about 83% are singletons. What was sequenced was peripheral blood. The chain carries TRBV3-1 (or the pseudogene TRBV3-2) and TRBJ2-7; 9 bases match TRBD2. This sequence was found in a young man with COVID-19, enrolled during active disease. The CDR3 region has the DNA TGTGCCAGCAGCCCCCCTCGTTCTAGCGGGACTTTCGAGCAGTACTTC. Amino acid sequence: CASSPPRSSGTFEQYF.